Below are 19 T cell receptor beta chains sequenced from a single sample in a study of OX40 agonist ivuxolimab in advanced cancers. Profiled with immunoSEQ multiplex PCR; TCRdb holds only in-frame clones, not every one. This table holds over 5,500 clones, around 70% found once. The material sequenced was CD4+ or CD8+ T cells sorted from blood, taken in a trial of the OX40 agonist ivuxolimab. The receptors come from an adult with an advanced solid tumor such as melanoma, head and neck, liver or kidney cancer.

In this sample, this clone turned up a few times. V usage is TRBV2 and J usage is TRBJ1-5; 8 positions match TRBD1. The CDR3 runs 15 residues. The junction had 4 bases not matched to a gene; V was cut back by 6 bases and J by 0 bases. CDR1 and CDR2 (germline): SNHLY, FYNNEI. The CDR3 nucleotides are TGTGCCAGCAGCCGAGGACAGGGTAGCAATCAGCCCCAGCATTTT. It translates to CASSRGQGSNQPQHF.

In its sample, this clone was seen a few times. J is TRBJ1-2 and V is TRBV7-9, with a weak D call TRBD1 (5 bases). The CDR3 extends over 14 amino acids. Trimming pared 3 bases from V and 7 bases from J, leaving 15 bases between. Germline assignment: CDR1 SEHNR and CDR2 FQNEAQ (reference sequence). The CDR3 reads CASSLGIRDSGYTF. The CDR3 bases are TGTGCCAGCAGCTTGGGTATTAGGGACTCTGGCTACACCTTC.

The gene calls are TRBV4-2 and TRBJ2-1; 8 bases match TRBD2. This CDR3 is built from 16 residues. The junction had 3 bases not matched to a gene; V was cut back by 0 bases and J by 2 bases. Germline CDR1 and CDR2: LGHNA and YNFKEQ. CDR3 region: CASSQEVSGTYNEQFF. CDR3 DNA: TGTGCCAGCAGCCAAGAGGTTAGCGGGACCTACAATGAGCAGTTCTTC.

The chain has TRBV7-8 and TRBJ2-6; D perhaps matches TRBD2 (5 bases). With 1 base removed from V and 2 bases from J, the gap between germline ends came to 6 bases. The CDR3 has 15 residues. Germline V gene sequence: CDR1 SGHVS, CDR2 FQNEAQ. CDR3 DNA: TGTGCCAGCAGCTTAGGAGGGACTGGGGCCAACGTCCTGACTTTC. This gives the protein CASSLGGTGANVLTF. Based on the CDR3 plus reference TRBV7-8 and TRBJ2-6, the full variable domain is GAGVSQSPRYKVAKRGQDVALRCDPISGHVSLFWYQQALGQGPEFLTYFQNEAQLDKSGLPSDRFFAERPEGSVSTLKIQRTQQEDSAVYLCASSLGGTGANVLTFGAGSRLTVL.

The chain combines TRBV7-4 with TRBJ2-3; tentatively, D is TRBD1 or TRBD2 (5 bases each). V gave up 3 bases and J gave up 3 bases, with 13 bases separating them. The germline CDR1 and CDR2 sequences are SGHVT and SQSDAQ. The CDR3 extends over 15 amino acids. CDR3 DNA: TGTGCCAGCAGCTTGACTCCGGGACCAACAGATACGCAGTATTTT. Protein product: CASSLTPGPTDTQYF.

This chain uses TRBV5-6 with TRBJ1-2; tentatively, D is TRBD1 (5 bases). Trimming cost V 0 bases and J 7 bases, with 13 bases left between them. The length of the CDR3 is 14 residues. CDR1 SGHDT and CDR2 YYEEEE come from the germline V gene. The CDR3 DNA is TGTGCCAGCAGCTTGGGTATTAGGGACTCTGGCTACACCTTC. Its protein product is CASSLGIRDSGYTF.

V is TRBV15 and J is TRBJ2-2; 7 nucleotides line up with TRBD2. The V segment lost 4 bases and the J segment 4 bases; nucleotides outside the gene matches: 9. This CDR3 has 16 residues. Germline V gene lookup returns CDR1 LNHNV and CDR2 YYDKDF (reference sequence). For the CDR3, the DNA is TGTGCCACCAGCAACCCCCAGCGCGGGAGCACCGGGGAGCTGTTTTTT. It codes for CATSNPQRGSTGELFF.

CDR3 sequence: CASSLSGTGADTQYF. CDR3 DNA sequence: TGTGCCAGCAGTTTATCCGGGACAGGTGCAGATACGCAGTATTTT. J is TRBJ2-3 and V is TRBV27; 8 positions match TRBD1. The CDR3 covers 15 residues. With V trimmed by 0 bases and J by 4 bases, 3 bases remained unmatched. Germline assignment: CDR1 MNHEY and CDR2 SMNVEV (reference sequence).

The chain couples TRBV11-2 to TRBJ2-7; TRBD2 aligns across 13 bases. The CDR3 length is 16 residues. V shed 4 bases and J 5 bases; nucleotides not matched to a gene: 8. Germline V gives CDR1 SGHAT, CDR2 FQNNGV. The CDR3 loop is CASSWSTSGRPDEQYF. The CDR3 DNA sequence: TGTGCCAGCAGCTGGTCGACTAGCGGGAGGCCGGACGAGCAGTACTTC.

This clone was observed a single time. This chain joins TRBV6-6 and TRBJ1-1; D is possibly TRBD1 (5 bases). There are 13 residues in the CDR3. Trimming took 7 bases from V and 1 from J, leaving 10 bases between them. Germline CDR1 and CDR2: MNHNY and SVGAGI (reference sequence). CDR3 coding DNA: TGTGCCAGCACCGGGACGGAGAACACTGAAGCTTTCTTT. As protein: CASTGTENTEAFF.

The genes are TRBV11-1 and TRBJ2-7; a weak D match, TRBD1 (5 bases). V lost 5 bases and J 3 bases, leaving 8 bases between the germline ends. The CDR3 loop spans 12 amino acids. Germline V gene lookup returns CDR1 SGHAT and CDR2 FQDESV (reference sequence). CDR3 sequence reads: CASSPDSYEQYF. As DNA, the CDR3 is TGTGCCAGCAGCCCCGACAGCTACGAGCAGTACTTC.

The chain is built from TRBV30 and TRBJ2-7, with D tentatively TRBD1 (6 bases). Germline V gene data show CDR1 as GTSNPN and CDR2 as SVGIG (reference sequence). The CDR3 consists of 17 residues. V was cut by 3 bases and J by 1 base, with 22 bases left in between. The CDR3 loop is CAWSLPPGQPRSYEQYF. The CDR3, as DNA: TGTGCCTGGAGCCTTCCACCGGGACAACCAAGGTCCTACGAGCAGTACTTC.

This chain links TRBV4-1 with TRBJ2-7; 7 nucleotides agree with TRBD1. This CDR3 is 15 amino acids long. Germline assignment: CDR1 MGHRA and CDR2 YSYEKL. V shed 4 bases and J 6 bases; nucleotides not matched to a gene: 12. The CDR3 DNA follows: TGCGCCAGCAGCCGGGCCCCGGGACAGTCAGTCGAGCAGTACTTC. This sequence encodes CASSRAPGQSVEQYF.

In DNA, the CDR3 is TGTGCCAGCAGTGCTCAAATACATCGGGCGGGCGATAGCTCCTACAATGAGCAGTTCTTC. Protein product: CASSAQIHRAGDSSYNEQFF. The chain has TRBV27 and TRBJ2-1; a possible D gene is TRBD2 (5 bases). Looked up from germline, CDR1 is MNHEY and CDR2 is SMNVEV (reference sequence). V was cut by 5 bases and J by 0 bases, with 26 bases left in between. CDR3 length equals 20 residues.

This clone qualifies as medium-sized. The chain links TRBV6-1 to TRBJ2-7, with TRBD2 matching 7 bases. The V gene's germline CDR1 is MNHNS and CDR2 SASEGT. The CDR3 is 13 residues long. The V segment lost 3 bases and the J segment 5 bases; nucleotides outside the gene matches: 4. CDR3 bases: TGTGCCAGCAGTGAGCGGGAGTACGACGAGCAGTACTTC. It encodes CASSEREYDEQYF.

The rearrangement links TRBV6-5 to TRBJ2-3; D gene unclear. The CDR3 totals 13 residues. Looked up from germline, CDR1 is MNHEY and CDR2 is SVGAGI. Trimming removed 4 bases from V and 3 bases from J, with 8 bases in between. CDR3 nucleotides: TGTGCCAGCAGTTTATCGAGGACAGATACGCAGTATTTT. This translates into CASSLSRTDTQYF.

This clone was detected a few times. V and J are TRBV6-5 and TRBJ2-2; D perhaps matches TRBD2 (5 bases). Looked up from germline, CDR1 is MNHEY and CDR2 is SVGAGI. There are 15 residues in the CDR3. V was cut by 0 bases and J by 4 bases, with 9 bases left in between. CDR3 in DNA: TGTGCCAGCAGTTACTCGAGGGCGCCCACCGGGGAGCTGTTTTTT. Translated, it gives CASSYSRAPTGELFF.

Only a few counts were recorded for this clone. The gene calls are TRBV5-5 and TRBJ1-1; D is perhaps TRBD1 (6 bases). The CDR3 is 12 amino acids. V was cut by 4 bases and J by 6 bases, with 10 bases left in between. The V gene's germline CDR1 is SGHKS and CDR2 YYEKEE (reference sequence). DNA for the CDR3: TGTGCCAGCAGCCCCGGGGGCGCTGAAGCTTTCTTT. Translating gives CASSPGGAEAFF. The entire variable domain, with the rest obtained from reference TRBV5-5 and TRBJ1-1, is as follows: DAGVTQSPTHLIKTRGQQVTLRCSPISGHKSVSWYQQVLGQGPQFIFQYYEKEERGRGNFPDRFSARQFPNYSSELNVNALLLGDSALYLCASSPGGAEAFFGQGTRLTVV.

This rearrangement joins TRBV5-6 to TRBJ2-7; the D gene is possibly TRBD2 (5 bases). The V end was cut by 4 bases, the J end by 6 bases, with 14 bases between. The CDR3 is 13 residues long. Germline CDR1 and CDR2: SGHDT and YYEEEE. The CDR3 region is CASSLEGRSEQYF. The CDR3, as DNA: TGTGCCAGCAGCCTGGAAGGGAGATCCGAGCAGTACTTC.